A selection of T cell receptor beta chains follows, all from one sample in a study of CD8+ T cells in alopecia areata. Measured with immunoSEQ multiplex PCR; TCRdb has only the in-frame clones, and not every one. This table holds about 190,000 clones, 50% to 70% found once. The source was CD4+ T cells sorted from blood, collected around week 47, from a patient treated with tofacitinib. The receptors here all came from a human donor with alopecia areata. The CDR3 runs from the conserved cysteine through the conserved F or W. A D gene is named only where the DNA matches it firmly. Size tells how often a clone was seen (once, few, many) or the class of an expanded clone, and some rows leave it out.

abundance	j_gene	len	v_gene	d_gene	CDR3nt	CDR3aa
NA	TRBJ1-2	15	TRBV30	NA	TGTGCCTGGAGAAAAAGGGGAGGCTCTAGGGATGGCTACACCTTC	CAWRKRGGSRDGYTF
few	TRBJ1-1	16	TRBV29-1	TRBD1	TGCAGCGTTGGCGGGGACAGGGGGAAAATGAACACTGAAGCTTTCTTT	CSVGGDRGKMNTEAFF
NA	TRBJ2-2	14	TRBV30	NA	TGTGCCTGGAGTGGAGGGTCAAACACCGGGGAGCTGTTTTTT	CAWSGGSNTGELFF
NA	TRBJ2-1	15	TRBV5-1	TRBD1	TGCGCCAGCAGCCTGGGGACAGGGATTGTTGGGGAGCAGTTCTTC	CASSLGTGIVGEQFF
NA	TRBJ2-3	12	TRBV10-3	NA	TGTGCCATCAGTGATGGCGCAGATACGCAGTATTTT	CAISDGADTQYF
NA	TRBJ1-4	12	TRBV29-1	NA	TGCAGCGTCTCTACAACTAATGAAAAACTGTTTTTT	CSVSTTNEKLFF
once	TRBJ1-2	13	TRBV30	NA	TGTGCCTGGAGTGGGACGCTTAACTATGGCTACACCTTC	CAWSGTLNYGYTF
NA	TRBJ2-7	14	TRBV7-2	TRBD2	TGTGCCAGCAGCTTAGCGAGGTCTAGCGGAGAGCAGTACTTC	CASSLARSSGEQYF
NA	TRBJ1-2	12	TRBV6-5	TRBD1	TGTGCCACCCGACAGGGGGCGAGGGGCTACACCTTC	CATRQGARGYTF
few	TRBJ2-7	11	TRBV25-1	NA	TGTGCCAGCAGTCTCGGGATCGAGCAGTACTTC	CASSLGIEQYF
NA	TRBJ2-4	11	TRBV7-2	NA	TGTGCCAGCGGTATGGGGAACATTCAGTACTTC	CASGMGNIQYF
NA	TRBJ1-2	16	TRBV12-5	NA	TGTGCTAGTGGTTTGACTGCGGCAGGAAGGACTCCTGGCTACACCTTC	CASGLTAAGRTPGYTF
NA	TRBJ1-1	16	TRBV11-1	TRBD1	TGTGCCAGCAGCTTTGACCCAGGGGGCTTGGGCACTGAAGCTTTCTTT	CASSFDPGGLGTEAFF
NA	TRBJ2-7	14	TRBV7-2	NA	TGTGCCAACAGCTCCACTCCCAGCTCCTACGAGCAGTACTTC	CANSSTPSSYEQYF
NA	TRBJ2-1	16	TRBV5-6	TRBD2	TGTGCCAGCAGCTCCACACTAGCGGGGATGAGCAATGAGCAGTTCTTC	CASSSTLAGMSNEQFF
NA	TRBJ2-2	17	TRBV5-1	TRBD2	TGCGCCAGCAGCTTTACGGCTAGCGGGGGGACCACCGGGGAGCTGTTTTTT	CASSFTASGGTTGELFF
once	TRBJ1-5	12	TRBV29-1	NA	TGCAGCGTTAGGGATAGCAATCAGCCCCAGCATTTT	CSVRDSNQPQHF
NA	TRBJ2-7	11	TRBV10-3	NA	TGTGCCATCCTGGGTAACTACGAGCAGTACTTC	CAILGNYEQYF
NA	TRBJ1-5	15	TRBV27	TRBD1	TGTGCCAGCAGTTTATATACAGGGGTTGATCAGCCCCAGCATTTT	CASSLYTGVDQPQHF
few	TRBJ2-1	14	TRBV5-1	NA	TGCGCCAGCAGCCAGGACGGGACATCCCTTAGGGAGTTCTTC	CASSQDGTSLREFF
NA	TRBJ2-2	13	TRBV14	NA	TGTGCCAGCAGCCAAGATTTTGGATCTGGATGGATCTTT	CASSQDFGSGWIF
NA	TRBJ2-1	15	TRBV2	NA	TGTGCCAGCAGTTTTACTAGGAGTAGGAACAATGAGCAGTTCTTC	CASSFTRSRNNEQFF
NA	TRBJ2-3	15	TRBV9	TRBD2	TGTGCCAGCAGCCTAGGACTAGCGAACACAGATACGCAGTATTTT	CASSLGLANTDTQYF
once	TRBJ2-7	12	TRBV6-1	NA	TGTGCCAGCGCCCCGGGTCCCTACGAGCAGTACTTC	CASAPGPYEQYF
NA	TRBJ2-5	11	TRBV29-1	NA	TGCAGCGTGTTAAGCGGGGAGACCCAGTACTTC	CSVLSGETQYF
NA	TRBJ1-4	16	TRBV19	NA	TGTGCCAGTAGTATAGCCTGGACCCAGGGGAATGAAAAACTGTTTTTT	CASSIAWTQGNEKLFF
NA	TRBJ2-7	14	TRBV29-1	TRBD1	TGCAGCGTTGAATTGACAGGGGGCTCCTACGAGCAGTACTTC	CSVELTGGSYEQYF
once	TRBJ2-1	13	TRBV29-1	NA	TGCAGCGTTGAAGCGAGCGGTTACAATGAGCAGTTCTTC	CSVEASGYNEQFF
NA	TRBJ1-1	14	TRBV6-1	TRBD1	TGTGCCAGCAGTATCCGACAGGGTAACACTGAAGCTTTCTTT	CASSIRQGNTEAFF
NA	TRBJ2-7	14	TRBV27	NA	TGTGCCAGCAGTTGGAGGGGGAGCTCCTACGAGCAGTACTTC	CASSWRGSSYEQYF
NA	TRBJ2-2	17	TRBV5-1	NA	TGCGCCAGCTTCCCGGGGACATTAAGTCCGAACACCGGGGAGCTGTTTTTT	CASFPGTLSPNTGELFF
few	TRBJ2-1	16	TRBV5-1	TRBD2	TGCGCCAGCAGCTGGGACGCCGGCGGGGGGGCGGGTGAGCAGTTCTTC	CASSWDAGGGAGEQFF
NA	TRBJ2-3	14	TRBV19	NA	TGTGCCAGTAGTATGGGTCGTAGCACAGATACGCAGTATTTT	CASSMGRSTDTQYF
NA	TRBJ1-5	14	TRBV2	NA	TGTGCCAGCAGTGAGGGGACTAGCAATCAGCCCCAGCATTTT	CASSEGTSNQPQHF
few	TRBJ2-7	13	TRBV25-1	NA	TGTGCCAGCAGTGAGTCTGTTTCCTACGAGCAGTACTTC	CASSESVSYEQYF
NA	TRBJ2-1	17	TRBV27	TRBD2	TGTGCCAGCAGTTTACTAGCGGGGGGCCGCTCCTACAATGAGCAGTTCTTC	CASSLLAGGRSYNEQFF
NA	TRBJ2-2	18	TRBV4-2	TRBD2	TGTGCCAGCAGCCAAGGAGTGGGAGCGGGGGCTAACACCGGGGAGCTGTTTTTT	CASSQGVGAGANTGELFF
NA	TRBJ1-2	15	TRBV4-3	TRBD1	TGCGCCAGCAGCCACGCCGGGACAGCAATAAGGGGCTACACCTTC	CASSHAGTAIRGYTF
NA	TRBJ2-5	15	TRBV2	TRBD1	TGTGCCAGCAACGCCGCTGGGACAGGGGTGGAGACCCAGTACTTC	CASNAAGTGVETQYF